This TCR beta chain is from a study of T-cell reconstitution after alpha-beta-depleted transplantation in children. The V end lost 4 bases, the J end lost 3 bases, and 9 bases lay between the germline ends. The germline V gene encodes CDR1 KGHDR and CDR2 SFDVKD. The CDR3 sequence is 13 residues long. This clonotype came up many times. Library preparation (for TCRbeta) was performed with unique molecular identifiers. TCRdb itself ran the PCR reads through MiXCR, one entry per CDR3 protein. Of around 600,000 distinct CDR3 sequences listed, roughly 15% are singletons. This chain links TRBV24-1 with TRBJ2-7, with D perhaps matching TRBD1 (5 bases). The specimen comprised PBMCs from the stem cell graft donor, sampled from the stem cell graft. This receptor was identified in a human donor who donated a stem cell graft to a child with acute myeloid leukemia. This CDR3 is CATSDYDSYEQYF. CDR3 bases: TGTGCCACCAGTGACTACGACAGCTACGAGCAGTACTTC.